This T cell receptor (beta chain) was captured in a study of blood T cell repertoires in COVID-19. On the study more broadly: T cells, B-cell-depleted T cells, or PBMCs provided the cDNA or gDNA that served as material.

The CDR3 sequence is 16 residues long. Trimming removed 2 bases from V and 0 bases from J, with 13 bases in between. The V gene's germline CDR1 is SGHTA and CDR2 FQGNSA. The study recruited people aged about 18 to 90 years across around 23 US areas. Assay: immunoSEQ multiplex PCR; the TCRdb copy retains only in-frame clones and omits some. The sample carries some 150,000 clones, more than 75% recorded once. The clonotype comes from a woman younger than 45 with acute COVID-19. The sequenced sample consisted of PBMCs or T cells enriched from blood (not recorded which). The chain is built from TRBV7-2 and TRBJ1-2, with no clear D. The CDR3 DNA follows: TGTGCCAGCAGCTTACGGGCAGGAGGCGCTAACTATGGCTACACCTTC. Translating it yields CASSLRAGGANYGYTF.